This T cell receptor beta chain was documented in a study of shared clonotypes between healthy human individuals. Findings and limits, study-wide: Incompleteness in sorted-subset sequencing, despite large depth, was shown by rarefaction.

On this clone itself: Its specificity is unknown. Other nucleotide sequences in the sample specify the same CDR3.

All donors were healthy HIV-negative adults lacking recent acute infections or vaccinations. A CD45RA+ naive subset and a CD45RA-negative memory subset were split from CD4+ cells. Every immunoSEQ plate was one replicate of a subset's evenly spread DNA. Method: immunoSEQ multiplex PCR; TCRdb's copy keeps in-frame clones and lacks some. Counted here are about 1 million clones, around 76% occurring once; the ten biggest clones make up 1.4%. Sequencing was done on a sample of memory CD4+ T cells sorted from blood. Subset of the sample: CD45RA-negative fraction. The source is a man aged 18 to 30 in good health.

This CDR3 is CASSEREGSYNEQFF. CDR3 sequence (DNA): TGTGCCAGCAGCGAGCGGGAGGGTTCATACAATGAGCAGTTCTTC. The chain employs TRBV9 and TRBJ2-1; 10 bases match TRBD2. This CDR3 has 15 residues. Germline-derived CDR1 and CDR2 are SGDLS and YYNGEE. V shed 3 bases, J shed 4 bases, and the junction held 4 bases outside the gene matches.